This T cell receptor (beta chain) emerged from a study of T cells in Graves' hyperthyroidism and ophthalmopathy. For ophthalmopathy patients, the Clinical Activity Score was at least 3 and the NOSPECS grade at least 4; duration was under 3 months. Diagnoses used clinical symptoms, serum thyroxine and TRAb, thyroid ultrasound and orbital computed tomography. Using over 8.5 ml of fresh peripheral blood, PBMCs were prepared. The CDR3 is 15 amino acids. V lost 5 bases to trimming and J lost 6 bases, with 17 bases between them. From germline, CDR1 is SEHNR and CDR2 FQNEAQ (reference sequence). A few counts support this clonotype. Its antigen is unidentified. Notes on the study in general: Clonotypes that were expanded in thyroid above 0.001 mostly appeared in blood too.

RNA transcripts yielded amplified TCR beta CDR3 regions. TCR CDR3 regions were first amplified by RT-PCR with HTBI primers. TCRdb re-called the multiplex PCR reads through MiXCR, storing one row per CDR3 protein. The data contain 250,000 to 300,000 distinct CDR3 sequences, roughly 20% of them singletons. Sequenced material: blood. V gene TRBV7-9 combines with J gene TRBJ1-5; D call uncertain. The origin of this receptor is a man in his fifties or sixties with Graves' ophthalmopathy. For the CDR3, the DNA is TGTGCCAGCAGCCCAGCGGGAGGGAACGGTCAGCCCCAGCATTTT. Residues: CASSPAGGNGQPQHF.